The entry that follows covers one T cell receptor (beta chain) sequence. A few counts support this clone. Its antigen remains undetermined. No qualities accompany the bases; no much larger clone lies one base away. Lesional scalp punch biopsies and peripheral blood were collected from alopecia areata patients. After PBMCs were isolated by density centrifugation and stained for CD3, CD4 and CD8, a FACSAria was used to sort CD4+ and CD8+ T cells. The entry originates in a study of CD8+ T cells in alopecia areata (dated by TCRdb to between 2018 and 2020). For the study in its entirety: The treated patients, all with moderate-to-severe alopecia areata, were enrolled in an open-label pilot trial of oral tofacitinib given at 5 to 10 mg twice daily. Tofacitinib was given for 6 to 18 months, followed by 6 months of follow-up off drug to assess delayed response and recurrence. Patients on tofacitinib were biopsied at baseline and after 4 and 24 weeks of treatment, and several of the patients also had a later scalp biopsy. To study T cell clonal expansion in alopecia areata, the researchers applied high-throughput TCRbeta sequencing to both the C3H/HeJ mouse model and human patients. RNA was extracted with the PAXgene miRNA kit for fixed scalp, the miRNeasy kit for PBMCs, and the RNeasy kit for mouse skin. immunoSEQ multiplex PCR using 35 Vbeta forward primers and 13 Jbeta reverse primers was used to amplify TCRbeta CDR3 regions. Scalp clonality was compared among normal scalp (n=4), patchy alopecia areata scalp (n=8), and alopecia totalis/universalis scalp (n=8). In humans, TCRbeta sequencing was performed on scalp tissue and on sorted CD4+ and CD8+ peripheral blood T cells from healthy controls and from patients with patchy or totalis/universalis alopecia areata.

The CDR3 numbers 15 residues from cysteine through phenylalanine. Only the CDR3 region is kept as DNA, spanning 45 bases read in frame from base 1. Relative to germline, V is missing 3 bases and J is missing 6 bases, with 7 bases of the junction outside any gene match. As encoded in the germline V gene, CDR1 is MDHEN while CDR2 is SYDVKM. Findings and caveats that apply to the study as a whole: Unlike mouse skin, where gammadelta T cells dominate, normal human skin contains resident alphabeta T cells that get sequenced too, which complicates analysis of the scalp TCR repertoire. Shared TCR sequences between patients were less evident than in mice, which may be partly attributable to HLA diversity in the patient population. Lesional scalp, especially in alopecia totalis/universalis, showed higher clonality and more expanded CD8+ clones than normal scalp, suggesting antigenic drive.

The library was made by the immunoSEQ multiplex PCR assay. For TCR sequencing, RNA was extracted from every sample and reverse transcribed into cDNA to serve as template. First-strand cDNA was synthesized using SuperScript III with a 2:1 mix of oligo-dT and random hexamers. A synthetic immune receptor repertoire was used to gauge amplification bias, and whatever bias remained was removed computationally. In the paper's pipeline: Raw reads were preprocessed to remove errors, and CDR3 was defined by IMGT conventions from the conserved cysteine to phenylalanine. Clonality was calculated as 1 minus Shannon entropy normalized by log2 of the number of productive unique TCRs. CD4 or CD8 identity of scalp clones was inferred by cross-referencing scalp TCRbeta sequences with sorted blood CD4 and CD8 repertoires. TCRdb provides this immuneACCESS table in a form limited to in-frame rearrangements. Some clones are lacking; in checked studies, under half of them reflect an unresolved V gene, and why the rest are absent is not known. V and J calls and clone size come straight from that table; D and trimming were deduced from the DNA. The sample data list 90,000 to 150,000 clones, and around two fifths of these were observed just once. 3% to 3.5% of the sample is taken by the ten largest.

The sequenced sample consisted of CD4+ T cells sorted from blood. This clonotype originated in a human donor with alopecia areata. The rearrangement joined TRBV28 to TRBJ1-5; 8 bases in between match TRBD1. CDR3 region: CASSLVARGLQPQHF. DNA sequence: TGTGCCAGCAGTTTGGTTGCCAGGGGGCTTCAGCCCCAGCATTTT.